This note documents a single T cell receptor (beta chain) sequence. This clonotype was picked up a small number of times. This clone's antigen is unknown. Per-base qualities were not stored, and no clone one base away is much larger. This specimen comes from a study of HIV-infected patients and healthy controls (dated by TCRdb to the mid-2010s). Libraries were prepared through 5' RACE. TCRdb records Illumina MiSeq as the sequencer. TCRdb reran the public reads through fastp at Q25 and MiXCR, keeping productive beta chains. A single entry per CDR3 protein holds the most common genes and DNA from its merged rows. The sample table contains about 70,000 distinct CDR3 sequences; only one count was recorded for roughly a sixth of them. Of the sample, about 6% is held by the ten largest clones. According to the germline V gene, CDR1 reads KGHDR and CDR2 reads SFDVKD. V sheds 0 bases and J sheds 7 bases, leaving 8 bases between their ends. The CDR3 contains 13 residues, cysteine and phenylalanine counted. The read is trimmed to its CDR3 DNA, 39 bases read in frame from base 1.

The TCR sequence derives from a human donor in good health. Sequences were obtained from CD4+ T cells from blood. In this chain, TRBV24-1 is recombined with TRBJ1-2; a confident D gene designation cannot be given. The CDR3 is CATSDLRGVGYTF. The nucleotides are TGTGCCACCAGTGATTTGCGAGGAGTTGGCTACACCTTC.